Following are 5 T cell receptor beta chains from one sample sequenced in a study of T cell repertoires in ileal Crohn's disease. Time point in this sample: neoterminal ileum biopsy at postoperative endoscopy, about 6 months after surgery. The assay was immunoSEQ multiplex PCR, and TCRdb's table has in-frame clones only and misses some. This table has 7,500 to 9,500 clones, approximately 79% appearing once. The sequenced sample was ileal tissue. These receptors came from an adult with Crohn's disease.

The chain links TRBV11-3 to TRBJ2-1, with D hard to call. In germline, CDR1 is SGHNT, CDR2 YENEEA. Trimming removed 1 base from V and 2 bases from J, with 6 bases in between. This CDR3 has 14 amino acids. CDR3 loop: CASSLGLAYNEQFF. In DNA form, the CDR3 reads TGTGCCAGCAGCTTAGGTCTAGCCTACAATGAGCAGTTCTTC.

The V gene is TRBV5-1, the J gene TRBJ1-2; maybe TRBD1 (5 bases). From germline, CDR1 is SGHRS and CDR2 YFSETQ. The CDR3 length is 14 residues. Trimming stripped 4 bases from V and 4 bases from J, with 14 bases between. CDR3: CASSVYWGGYGYTF. CDR3 bases: TGCGCCAGCAGCGTATATTGGGGGGGCTATGGCTACACCTTC.

The CDR3 nucleotides are TGTGCCAGCAGTGCCACAGGGGGACATGGCTACACCTTC. It specifies CASSATGGHGYTF. This chain joins TRBV2 and TRBJ1-2; 8 bases match TRBD1. Germline V gene data show CDR1 as SNHLY and CDR2 as FYNNEI. V trimming: 4 bases; J trimming: 6 bases; junction bases outside the gene matches: 4. The CDR3 extends over 13 amino acids.

The chain joins TRBV2 to TRBJ2-7, with 10 bases that match TRBD2. Germline CDR1 and CDR2: SNHLY and FYNNEI. This CDR3 region has 15 residues. With V trimmed by 7 bases and J by 1 base, 7 bases remained unmatched. The CDR3 protein is CASTKGGLASYEQYF. The CDR3 bases are TGTGCCAGCACCAAGGGGGGACTAGCGTCCTACGAGCAGTACTTC.

V usage is TRBV19 and J usage is TRBJ2-7; D call uncertain. V was pared by 6 bases and J by 6 bases, with 15 bases between. CDR1 and CDR2 (germline): LNHDA, SQIVND (reference sequence). The CDR3 sequence is 13 residues long. This CDR3 reads CASSQVIYGEQYF. DNA of the CDR3: TGTGCCAGTAGCCAGGTAATTTATGGCGAGCAGTACTTC. The full variable domain, completed using reference TRBV19 and TRBJ2-7, is DGGITQSPKYLFRKEGQNVTLSCEQNLNHDAMYWYRQDPGQGLRLIYYSQIVNDFQKGDIAEGYSVSREKKESFPLTVTSAQKNPTAFYLCASSQVIYGEQYFGPGTRLTVT.